The source of this T cell receptor beta chain is a study of T cell responses to AZD1222 COVID-19 vaccine. The CDR3 runs to 11 residues. Looked up from germline, CDR1 is SEHNR and CDR2 is FQNEAQ (reference sequence). V dropped 6 bases and J dropped 1 base, with 4 bases sitting between them. Clones were read by immunoSEQ multiplex PCR, and TCRdb kept only the in-frame ones, dropping some. The repertoire holds some 98,000 clones, with approximately 91% as singletons. The material was peripheral blood, obtained 28 days after the second AZD1222 dose. The receptor was isolated from an adult who received the AZD1222 COVID-19 vaccine. The V gene is TRBV7-9, the J gene TRBJ2-7; D not resolved. This CDR3 reads CASRGSYEQYF. In nucleotides, the CDR3 is TGTGCCAGCAGGGGATCCTACGAGCAGTACTTC.